Listed below are T cell receptor beta chains from one sample, sequenced in a study of blood T cell repertoires in COVID-19. Produced via immunoSEQ multiplex PCR; TCRdb's table is partial and in-frame only. The sample has about 430,000 clones, 88% seen once; the top ten hold approximately 1.5%. The sample consisted of PBMCs or T cells enriched from blood (not recorded which). Source of these receptors: a woman aged 18-35 years who had been exposed to COVID-19. Both conserved end residues are part of each CDR3. The order of the fields is clone size, CDR3 length, V gene, D gene, J gene, CDR3 DNA, CDR3 protein. A D gene is named only where the DNA matches it firmly. Not every row has a clone size; where given, it reads once, few, many or a size class.

abundance: -; len: 17; v_gene: TRBV23-1; d_gene: -; j_gene: TRBJ2-6; CDR3nt: TGCGCCAGCAGTCAGGGCAGGGGTCCACCTGGGGCCAACGTCCTGACTTTC; CDR3aa: CASSQGRGPPGANVLTF
abundance: few; len: 15; v_gene: TRBV3-1/TRBV3-2; d_gene: -; j_gene: TRBJ1-5; CDR3nt: TGTGCCAGCAGCCAAGAGGGCAGCAGGGTACAGCCCCAGCATTTT; CDR3aa: CASSQEGSRVQPQHF
abundance: -; len: 15; v_gene: TRBV27; d_gene: TRBD2; j_gene: TRBJ2-1; CDR3nt: TGTGCCAGCAGTCCCGGACTAGCGCACTACAATGAGCAGTTCTTC; CDR3aa: CASSPGLAHYNEQFF
abundance: -; len: 13; v_gene: TRBV5-1; d_gene: -; j_gene: TRBJ2-1; CDR3nt: TGCGCCAGCAGGCGGGCCTCCTACAATGAGCAGTTCTTC; CDR3aa: CASRRASYNEQFF
abundance: -; len: 14; v_gene: TRBV6-5; d_gene: -; j_gene: TRBJ1-1; CDR3nt: TGTGCCAGCAGGCATTACCGGGGGGACACTGAAGCTTTCTTT; CDR3aa: CASRHYRGDTEAFF
abundance: once; len: 15; v_gene: TRBV7-8; d_gene: TRBD1; j_gene: TRBJ1-5; CDR3nt: TGTGCCAGCAGCCCCGGGACAGGGGGCATACAGCCCCAGCATTTT; CDR3aa: CASSPGTGGIQPQHF
abundance: -; len: 16; v_gene: TRBV28; d_gene: -; j_gene: TRBJ2-1; CDR3nt: TGTGCCAGCAGCCTGGGACACTGGCTTTCCTACAATGAGCAGTTCTTC; CDR3aa: CASSLGHWLSYNEQFF
abundance: -; len: 14; v_gene: TRBV29-1; d_gene: TRBD2; j_gene: TRBJ2-3; CDR3nt: TGCAGCGGCGCGACTAGCGGGGGGCCAGATACGCAGTATTTT; CDR3aa: CSGATSGGPDTQYF
abundance: -; len: 15; v_gene: TRBV3-1/TRBV3-2; d_gene: TRBD1; j_gene: TRBJ1-6; CDR3nt: TGTGCCAGCAGCCAGCTGGACAGGGGGCGGTCACCCCTCCACTTT; CDR3aa: CASSQLDRGRSPLHF
abundance: -; len: 16; v_gene: TRBV19; d_gene: -; j_gene: TRBJ1-1; CDR3nt: TGTGCCAGTAGTATAGGGGTTTGGGGGCCCGGCACTGAAGCTTTCTTT; CDR3aa: CASSIGVWGPGTEAFF
abundance: -; len: 12; v_gene: TRBV29-1; d_gene: TRBD1; j_gene: TRBJ2-3; CDR3nt: TGCAGCGTTGGACAGGGGGCAGATACGCAGTATTTT; CDR3aa: CSVGQGADTQYF
abundance: -; len: 12; v_gene: TRBV3-1/TRBV3-2; d_gene: -; j_gene: TRBJ2-7; CDR3nt: TGTGCCAGCAGCCAGACAGTCTACGAGCAGTACTTC; CDR3aa: CASSQTVYEQYF
abundance: -; len: 14; v_gene: TRBV6-5; d_gene: -; j_gene: TRBJ1-1; CDR3nt: TGTGCCAGCAGTTACTTCTCGCGGAACACTGAAGCTTTCTTT; CDR3aa: CASSYFSRNTEAFF
abundance: -; len: 15; v_gene: TRBV28; d_gene: -; j_gene: TRBJ2-2; CDR3nt: TGTGCCAGCAGTTCGGGGGGCTCCGGAAACGGGGAGCTGTTTTTT; CDR3aa: CASSSGGSGNGELFF
abundance: -; len: 16; v_gene: TRBV18; d_gene: -; j_gene: TRBJ2-2; CDR3nt: TGTGCCAGCTCACCATGGACAGAAACGAACACCGGGGAGCTGTTTTTT; CDR3aa: CASSPWTETNTGELFF
abundance: -; len: 14; v_gene: TRBV5-6; d_gene: -; j_gene: TRBJ1-3; CDR3nt: TGTGCCAGCAGCTATATAAACTCTGGAAACACCATATATTTT; CDR3aa: CASSYINSGNTIYF
abundance: -; len: 13; v_gene: TRBV7-9; d_gene: -; j_gene: TRBJ2-7; CDR3nt: TGTGCCGGCCGCCTCGGGAGCTCCTACGAGCAGTACTTC; CDR3aa: CAGRLGSSYEQYF
abundance: -; len: 14; v_gene: TRBV7-2; d_gene: TRBD2; j_gene: TRBJ2-3; CDR3nt: TGTGCCAGCAGCGACGGGGGGGCCGGAGATACGCAGTATTTT; CDR3aa: CASSDGGAGDTQYF
abundance: -; len: 15; v_gene: TRBV7-3; d_gene: TRBD1; j_gene: TRBJ2-5; CDR3nt: TGTGCCAGCAGCTTAAGCCGGACAGGGACGGAGACCCAGTACTTC; CDR3aa: CASSLSRTGTETQYF
abundance: -; len: 16; v_gene: TRBV19; d_gene: -; j_gene: TRBJ1-2; CDR3nt: TGTGCCAGTATACCCCAGACATCTCAGGACATCTATGGCTACACCTTC; CDR3aa: CASIPQTSQDIYGYTF
abundance: few; len: 15; v_gene: TRBV24-1; d_gene: TRBD1; j_gene: TRBJ2-3; CDR3nt: TGTGCCACCGACCCCCCAGGACAGGGCACAGATACGCAGTATTTT; CDR3aa: CATDPPGQGTDTQYF
abundance: -; len: 16; v_gene: TRBV25-1; d_gene: -; j_gene: TRBJ1-3; CDR3nt: TGTGCCAGCAGTGCCTATACAGGGTTAACTGGAAACACCATATATTTT; CDR3aa: CASSAYTGLTGNTIYF
abundance: -; len: 15; v_gene: TRBV27; d_gene: -; j_gene: TRBJ1-3; CDR3nt: TGTGCCAGCAGTAAGGACGCGGGATCTGGAAACACCATATATTTT; CDR3aa: CASSKDAGSGNTIYF
abundance: -; len: 14; v_gene: TRBV9; d_gene: -; j_gene: TRBJ2-3; CDR3nt: TGTGCCAGCAGCGCCGGGGTGGGCGGAGATACGCAGTATTTT; CDR3aa: CASSAGVGGDTQYF
abundance: -; len: 13; v_gene: TRBV29-1; d_gene: -; j_gene: TRBJ2-1; CDR3nt: TGCAGCGCCACACTAGAGGCCAACAATGAGCAGTTCTTC; CDR3aa: CSATLEANNEQFF
abundance: -; len: 17; v_gene: TRBV7-6; d_gene: TRBD1; j_gene: TRBJ2-5; CDR3nt: TGTGCCAGCAGCATACCCCCCGAGCAGGGGGCGCGAGAGACCCAGTACTTC; CDR3aa: CASSIPPEQGARETQYF
abundance: few; len: 12; v_gene: TRBV9; d_gene: -; j_gene: TRBJ2-7; CDR3nt: TGTGCCAGCAGCGGCCTAGAGAAAGAGCAGTACTTC; CDR3aa: CASSGLEKEQYF
abundance: once; len: 15; v_gene: TRBV6-5; d_gene: -; j_gene: TRBJ2-1; CDR3nt: TGTGCCAGCAGTTACGGTGGGGGGACTTACAATGAGCAGTTCTTC; CDR3aa: CASSYGGGTYNEQFF
abundance: -; len: 20; v_gene: TRBV9; d_gene: TRBD2; j_gene: TRBJ2-4; CDR3nt: TGTGCCAGCAGCACTCGTAGCGGGGGGCTCCTCCATACAGCCAAAAACATTCAGTACTTC; CDR3aa: CASSTRSGGLLHTAKNIQYF
abundance: many; len: 18; v_gene: TRBV7-6; d_gene: -; j_gene: TRBJ1-4; CDR3nt: TGTGCCAGCAGCTTTACGTCCGGAGATTACAAGACTAATGAAAAACTGTTTTTT; CDR3aa: CASSFTSGDYKTNEKLFF
abundance: -; len: 14; v_gene: TRBV11-2; d_gene: TRBD1; j_gene: TRBJ1-6; CDR3nt: TGTGCCAGCAGCTTAGACCGGGACAGTTCACCCCTCCACTTT; CDR3aa: CASSLDRDSSPLHF
abundance: -; len: 15; v_gene: TRBV9; d_gene: TRBD1; j_gene: TRBJ1-6; CDR3nt: TGTGCCAGCAGCGTTACACAGGGGCCTAGTTCACCCCTCCACTTT; CDR3aa: CASSVTQGPSSPLHF
abundance: few; len: 14; v_gene: TRBV2; d_gene: TRBD1; j_gene: TRBJ2-5; CDR3nt: TGTGCCAGCAGGGGGACAGGGGGAGGTGAGACCCAGTACTTC; CDR3aa: CASRGTGGGETQYF
abundance: -; len: 16; v_gene: TRBV7-9; d_gene: -; j_gene: TRBJ2-1; CDR3nt: TGTGCCAGCAGCTCCGACGGGAGTAGGTCCTACAATGAGCAGTTCTTC; CDR3aa: CASSSDGSRSYNEQFF
abundance: -; len: 16; v_gene: TRBV6-5; d_gene: TRBD2; j_gene: TRBJ2-5; CDR3nt: TGTGCCAGCAGTTACTCTGGTAGCGGGGCCCGGGGGACCCAGTACTTC; CDR3aa: CASSYSGSGARGTQYF
abundance: few; len: 15; v_gene: TRBV12-2; d_gene: -; j_gene: TRBJ1-2; CDR3nt: TGTGCAAGTCGCTTAGTAAACAGGACGAACTATGGCTACACCTTC; CDR3aa: CASRLVNRTNYGYTF
abundance: -; len: 13; v_gene: TRBV2; d_gene: TRBD2; j_gene: TRBJ2-5; CDR3nt: TGTGCCAGCAGTAGCGGGAGGGCCGAGACCCAGTACTTC; CDR3aa: CASSSGRAETQYF
abundance: -; len: 16; v_gene: TRBV28; d_gene: -; j_gene: TRBJ2-7; CDR3nt: TGTGCCAGCAGTTCCCACCCCGGCGGGCCGTCCTACGAGCAGTACTTC; CDR3aa: CASSSHPGGPSYEQYF
abundance: -; len: 14; v_gene: TRBV18; d_gene: TRBD2; j_gene: TRBJ2-7; CDR3nt: TGTGCCAGCTCACCCCTAGCGGGAGCAAGCGAGCAGTACTTC; CDR3aa: CASSPLAGASEQYF
abundance: -; len: 12; v_gene: TRBV29-1; d_gene: -; j_gene: TRBJ1-2; CDR3nt: TGCAGCGTGTCCAAGGCCCCAGGTGGCTACACCTTC; CDR3aa: CSVSKAPGGYTF
abundance: -; len: 17; v_gene: TRBV7-2; d_gene: TRBD2; j_gene: TRBJ2-1; CDR3nt: TGTGCCAGCAGCCCTGCCAGGGGACTAGCGATACACAATGAGCAGTTCTTC; CDR3aa: CASSPARGLAIHNEQFF
abundance: -; len: 14; v_gene: TRBV28; d_gene: -; j_gene: TRBJ2-1; CDR3nt: TGTGCCAGCAGTTTTAGGACTACGTACAATGAGCAGTTCTTC; CDR3aa: CASSFRTTYNEQFF
abundance: -; len: 15; v_gene: TRBV19; d_gene: TRBD2; j_gene: TRBJ2-1; CDR3nt: TGTGCCAGTAGTATGGGACTAGCGGAGTACAATGAGCAGTTCTTC; CDR3aa: CASSMGLAEYNEQFF
abundance: -; len: 17; v_gene: TRBV11-3; d_gene: TRBD1; j_gene: TRBJ2-7; CDR3nt: TGTGCCAGCAGCTTAGGGGATGGACAGGGGGGCCTCTACGAGCAGTACTTC; CDR3aa: CASSLGDGQGGLYEQYF
abundance: many; len: 14; v_gene: TRBV12-5; d_gene: -; j_gene: TRBJ1-2; CDR3nt: TGTGCTAGTGACCCACTCGGGACAAAAAATGGCTACACCTTC; CDR3aa: CASDPLGTKNGYTF